Below, 32 T cell receptor beta chains from the same sample are listed, as sequenced in a study of Graves' ophthalmopathy and Graves' hyperthyroidism. RNA transcripts provided the template for amplifying TCR beta CDR3 regions. A first-round RT-PCR used HTBI primers, followed by a second-round multiplex PCR. Via MiXCR, TCRdb re-called the multiplex PCR reads, giving one row per CDR3 protein. The sample consists of over a million distinct CDR3 sequences, less than 45% of them appearing once. Material for sequencing was peripheral blood or thyroid tissue (not recorded which). The receptors here all came from an adult man with Graves' hyperthyroidism.

Ten or more counts support this clonotype. The chain recombines TRBV5-1 with TRBJ1-6, with D perhaps TRBD1 (6 bases). This CDR3 has 14 residues. Germline V lookup: CDR1 SGHRS, CDR2 YFSETQ. V was cut by 4 bases and J by 4 bases, with 9 bases left in between. The DNA of the CDR3 is TGCGCCAGCAGCCCGGACAGTTATAATTCACCCCTCCACTTT. Encoded protein: CASSPDSYNSPLHF.

Many counts were recorded for this clonotype. The chain links TRBV7-2 to TRBJ1-1, with a tentative D call TRBD1 (5 bases). This CDR3 region has 17 residues. Per the germline V gene, CDR1 is SGHTA and CDR2 is FQGNSA. Deletions cut 2 bases from V and 1 base from J, with 17 bases between. The CDR3 DNA reads as TGTGCCAGCAGCTTACGTTCACGGACAATGACGAACACTGAAGCTTTCTTT. This gives the protein CASSLRSRTMTNTEAFF.

This clonotype has at least ten counts. This chain connects TRBV19 to TRBJ2-5; the match to TRBD1 covers 7 bases. This CDR3 is built from 14 residues. CDR1 LNHDA and CDR2 SQIVND come from the germline V gene (reference sequence). The junction had 5 bases not matched to a gene; V was cut back by 6 bases and J by 1 base. In DNA form, the CDR3 reads TGTGCCAGTAGGTCGGGACAGTTCCAAGAGACCCAGTACTTC. As protein: CASRSGQFQETQYF. Supplemented by reference TRBV19 and TRBJ2-5, the full variable domain reads DGGITQSPKYLFRKEGQNVTLSCEQNLNHDAMYWYRQDPGQGLRLIYYSQIVNDFQKGDIAEGYSVSREKKESFPLTVTSAQKNPTAFYLCASRSGQFQETQYFGPGTRLLVL.

This clonotype was picked up a small number of times. The chain combines TRBV5-1 with TRBJ2-5; 13 bases line up with TRBD2. V shed 4 bases, J shed 5 bases, and the junction held 5 bases outside the gene matches. Germline V gives CDR1 SGHRS, CDR2 YFSETQ. This CDR3 has 15 amino acids. As DNA, the CDR3 is TGCGCCAGCAGCAAGGGGACTAGCGGGACCGAGACCCAGTACTTC. This sequence encodes CASSKGTSGTETQYF.

Concerning this clonotype itself: The CDR3 does not end in the conserved phenylalanine or tryptophan, so this is likely a read error. It is unclear where the CDR3 begins or ends on the DNA, so no DNA is shown, and the CDR3 is as TCRdb lists it. This chain joins TRBV19 and TRBJ1-4; TRBD1, the D gene given by the table, was not confirmed from the DNA. The CDR3 sequence runs 12 residues, both termini included. CDR1 and CDR2 from the germline V gene are LNHDA and SQIVND (reference sequence). CDR3 in amino acids: CASSMNRDRDFY.

The rearrangement joins TRBV11-1 to TRBJ2-6; 10 bases line up with TRBD1. V shed 5 bases, J shed 2 bases, and the junction held 6 bases outside the gene matches. The germline gives CDR1 SGHAT, CDR2 FQDESV (reference sequence). The CDR3 runs to 17 residues. CDR3 sequence reads: CASSKKGTGAGANVLTF. CDR3 sequence (DNA): TGTGCCAGCAGCAAAAAAGGGACAGGGGCTGGGGCCAACGTCCTGACTTTC.

This clonotype came up many times. The chain links TRBV6-1 to TRBJ2-7; tentative D call: TRBD1 (6 bases). The CDR3 extends over 13 amino acids. Germline V CDR1 and CDR2: MNHNS, SASEGT. V gave up 4 bases and J gave up 7 bases, with 14 bases separating them. The CDR3 region has the DNA TGTGCCAGCAGTGGGACAGCCTCTCTTGAGCAGTACTTC. It specifies CASSGTASLEQYF.

This clonotype was counted at least ten times. The chain carries TRBV7-8 and TRBJ2-5; D not resolved. V was trimmed by 5 bases and J by 2 bases, leaving 12 bases between them. CDR1 and CDR2 (germline): SGHVS, FQNEAQ. This CDR3 is 14 amino acids long. CDR3 region: CASSPQVGQETQYF. The CDR3 nucleotides are TGTGCCAGCAGCCCCCAGGTTGGGCAAGAGACCCAGTACTTC. Together with reference TRBV7-8 and TRBJ2-5, the CDR3 gives the full variable domain: GAGVSQSPRYKVAKRGQDVALRCDPISGHVSLFWYQQALGQGPEFLTYFQNEAQLDKSGLPSDRFFAERPEGSVSTLKIQRTQQEDSAVYLCASSPQVGQETQYFGPGTRLLVL.

Notes on this clonotype: Compared with germline, one end of the junction differs, possibly owing to a read error. The J gene is TRBJ2-5, the V gene TRBV28; 7 bases line up with TRBD1. The CDR3 totals 12 residues. Germline CDR1 MDHEN, CDR2 SYDVKM. CDR3 DNA: TGTGCCGGCAGTATGCGACAGGGGACCCAGTACTTC. Its protein is CAGSMRQGTQYF. The full variable domain, its missing parts supplied by reference TRBV28 and TRBJ2-5, is DVKVTQSSRYLVKRTGEKVFLECVQDMDHENMFWYRQDPGLGLRLIYFSYDVKMKEKGDIPEGYSVSREKKERFSLILESASTNQTSMYLCAGSMRQGTQYFGPGTRLLVL.

This sequence joins TRBV15 and TRBJ1-2; no clear D gene. CDR1 is LNHNV and CDR2 is YYDKDF in the germline V gene (reference sequence). The CDR3 length is 16 residues. Trimming removed 0 bases at V and 0 bases at J, with 11 bases between. DNA for the CDR3: TGTGCCACCAGCAGAGATTTGCAAGCCGCTAACTATGGCTACACCTTC. This translates into CATSRDLQAANYGYTF.

Many counts were recorded for this clonotype. The J gene is TRBJ2-5, the V gene TRBV10-1, with D perhaps TRBD1 (7 bases). Trimming left V 0 bases short and J 4 bases short, with 15 bases between. The CDR3 spans 16 residues. Germline V gene lookup returns CDR1 WNHNN and CDR2 SYGVQD (reference sequence). CDR3 bases: TGCGCCAGCAGTGAGTCGGGGCAGGGGGGAGTAGAGACCCAGTACTTC. Its protein product is CASSESGQGGVETQYF.

This clonotype was observed many times. The chain links TRBV7-2 to TRBJ1-4, with a possible D match to TRBD1 (6 bases). CDR3 size: 13 residues. The V gene's germline CDR1 is SGHTA and CDR2 FQGNSA. V lost 4 bases and J 8 bases, leaving 11 bases between the germline ends. Here the CDR3 DNA reads TGTGCCAGCAGCTGGGGGCTTCGGGAAAAACTGTTTTTT. Its protein product is CASSWGLREKLFF.

The rearrangement joins TRBV20-1 to TRBJ2-5; 11 bases fit TRBD2. The germline V gene has CDR1 DFQATT and CDR2 SNEGSKA (reference sequence). This CDR3 spans 16 amino acids. The V gene end was trimmed by 0 bases and the J gene end by 2 bases; junction bases not matched to a gene: 5. CDR3 sequence: CSARDWGLAVQETQYF. For the CDR3, the DNA is TGCAGTGCTAGAGATTGGGGACTAGCGGTACAAGAGACCCAGTACTTC.

This clonotype was seen many times. The chain carries TRBV7-2 and TRBJ1-2; D is possibly TRBD1 (5 bases). CDR3 length: 20 amino acids. V was trimmed by 0 bases and J by 6 bases, leaving 29 bases between them. The V gene's germline CDR1 is SGHTA and CDR2 FQGNSA. The CDR3 sequence is CASSLAKYSVNGGDGHGYTF. DNA of the CDR3: TGTGCCAGCAGCTTAGCGAAATATAGCGTCAATGGGGGGGATGGTCATGGCTACACCTTC.

This chain links TRBV15 with TRBJ1-1; 9 bases fit TRBD1. The CDR3 totals 17 residues. The germline V gene encodes CDR1 LNHNV and CDR2 YYDKDF (reference sequence). After removal of 2 bases from V and 1 base from J, the junction contained 8 bases not matched to a gene. The CDR3 is CATSRIHGQGSNTEAFF. The DNA of the CDR3 is TGTGCCACCAGCAGAATACACGGACAGGGGTCGAACACTGAAGCTTTCTTT. The variable domain in full, completed from reference TRBV15 and TRBJ1-1, reads DAMVIQNPRYQVTQFGKPVTLSCSQTLNHNVMYWYQQKSSQAPKLLFHYYDKDFNNEADTPDNFQSRRPNTSFCFLDIRSPGLGDTAMYLCATSRIHGQGSNTEAFFGQGTRLTVV.

The rearrangement uses TRBV20-1 and TRBJ2-2, with 12 bases fitting TRBD2. The CDR3 loop spans 20 amino acids. V was clipped by 0 bases and J by 4 bases; unmatched bases: 15. Germline V gene data show CDR1 as DFQATT and CDR2 as SNEGSKA (reference sequence). The CDR3, as DNA: TGCAGTGCTAGAGACCACACGGGGCTAGCGGGAGGGCCGGGCACCGGGGAGCTGTTTTTT. It yields the protein CSARDHTGLAGGPGTGELFF.

A remark on this clonotype: One end of the junction fails to match germline, which may point to a read error. This chain uses TRBV10-3 with TRBJ1-6; no definite D call. Germline-derived CDR1 and CDR2 are ENHRY and SYGVKD. This CDR3 has 16 amino acids. CDR3 DNA sequence: TGTGCCAGCAGTTACTCCGGACGGATGTATAATTCACCCCTCCACTTT. Translation gives CASSYSGRMYNSPLHF.

The genes are TRBV10-2 and TRBJ2-7; tentatively, D is TRBD2 (5 bases). V lost 3 bases to trimming and J lost 3 bases, with 15 bases between them. Germline CDR1 and CDR2: WSHSY and SAAADI. The CDR3 has 15 amino acids. CDR3 sequence: CASSDSGYRDYEQYF. The CDR3 DNA sequence: TGCGCCAGCAGTGACTCCGGCTACCGGGACTACGAGCAGTACTTC.

Notes on this clonotype: The conserved phenylalanine or tryptophan normally closing the CDR3 is absent here, so this likely arose from a read error. The V call is TRBV3-1, the J call TRBJ1-2, with 8 bases fitting TRBD1. Trimming took 5 bases from V and 6 from J; bases not matched to a gene: 11. Germline V gene data show CDR1 as LGHDT and CDR2 as YNNKEL (reference sequence). This CDR3 has 15 residues. In nucleotides, the CDR3 is TGTGCCAGCAGCTATCTGGACAGGGTTTTGGATGGCTACACCCTC. Translated, it gives CASSYLDRVLDGYTL.

This chain uses TRBV28 with TRBJ2-7; D is possibly TRBD2 (7 bases). The CDR3 extends over 15 amino acids. Between the trimmed V and J ends, which lost 3 bases and 2 bases, there was a span of 14 bases. Germline-derived CDR1 and CDR2 are MDHEN and SYDVKM. CDR3 residues: CASSLGGRSTYEQYF. Here the CDR3 DNA reads TGTGCCAGCAGTTTGGGGGGGCGGTCAACCTACGAGCAGTACTTC.

The chain recombines TRBV9 with TRBJ2-7, with D possibly being TRBD2 (5 bases). Trimming left V 2 bases short and J 2 bases short, with 17 bases between. The CDR3 extends over 16 amino acids. CDR1 SGDLS and CDR2 YYNGEE come from the germline V gene. CDR3 sequence reads: CASSVSPIASAYEQYF. The CDR3 nucleotides are TGTGCCAGCAGCGTCTCCCCGATAGCGTCAGCCTACGAGCAGTACTTC.

This chain uses TRBV29-1 with TRBJ1-2, with TRBD1 as a possible D gene (6 bases). Germline V gene sequence: CDR1 SQVTM, CDR2 ANQGSEA. CDR3 size: 13 residues. V shed 7 bases and J shed 0 bases, with 12 bases lying between them. The CDR3 sequence: CSAVDSPNYGYTF. CDR3 nucleotides: TGCAGCGCCGTGGACAGCCCTAACTATGGCTACACCTTC.

This clonotype was detected many times. V gene TRBV7-9 combines with J gene TRBJ2-5; 8 bases align to TRBD1. Germline CDR1 and CDR2: SEHNR and FQNEAQ (reference sequence). The ends lost 3 bases at V and 9 bases at J; junction bases unmatched: 9. The CDR3 consists of 14 residues. The CDR3 spells CASSFGQGHGAQYF. DNA of the CDR3: TGTGCCAGCAGCTTTGGACAGGGACACGGGGCCCAGTACTTC.

This clonotype occurred many times. The genes are TRBV9 and TRBJ2-2; tentative D call: TRBD1 (6 bases). CDR1 is SGDLS and CDR2 is YYNGEE in the germline V gene. Trimming took off 4 bases at V and 3 bases at J, with 10 bases between the two ends. The CDR3 is 14 residues long. The CDR3 region has the DNA TGTGCCAGCAGCATTGGGGGCGACACCGGGGAGCTGTTTTTT. Encoded protein: CASSIGGDTGELFF.

In the case of this clonotype: The CDR3 carries no conserved terminal phenylalanine or tryptophan, so it likely arises from a read error. The DNA is left out, because the CDR3 cannot be placed on it with certainty; the CDR3 is given as TCRdb lists it. This chain uses TRBV11-2 with TRBJ1-3. Germline V gene data show CDR1 as SGHAT and CDR2 as FQNNGV. The CDR3 is 8 residues long, ends included. CDR3 in amino acids: CASSQSHL.

This clonotype was counted at least ten times. The chain carries TRBV10-1 and TRBJ1-3, with no clear D. V was trimmed by 6 bases and J by 2 bases, leaving 23 bases between them. There are 18 residues in the CDR3. Germline CDR1 is WNHNN and CDR2 is SYGVQD (reference sequence). CDR3 loop: CASSPTTSPNLTGNTIYF. As DNA, the CDR3 is TGCGCCAGCAGCCCGACTACCAGCCCAAACCTAACTGGAAACACCATATATTTT.

The V call is TRBV12-3 or TRBV12-4, the J call TRBJ2-7; TRBD1 agrees at 9 bases. The CDR3 extends over 16 amino acids. V was clipped by 0 bases and J by 3 bases; unmatched bases: 6. CDR3 DNA: TGTGCCAGCAGTTTAGCCCCGTCGGGACAGGGCTACGAGCAGTACTTC. Translated: CASSLAPSGQGYEQYF.

V gene TRBV27 combines with J gene TRBJ2-7; 12 bases match TRBD2. Germline values: CDR1 MNHEY, CDR2 SMNVEV (reference sequence). The CDR3 sequence is 16 residues long. J gave up 6 bases and V 5 bases, and 11 bases lay outside the gene matches. CDR3 sequence reads: CASSALAGGPLGEQYF. CDR3 DNA: TGTGCCAGCAGTGCTCTAGCGGGGGGGCCTTTGGGCGAGCAGTACTTC.

This clonotype occurred many times. This rearrangement joins TRBV7-9 to TRBJ2-7; a possible D gene is TRBD2 (7 bases). The CDR3 has 14 residues. V was shortened by 1 base and J by 3 bases, with 10 bases between the two germline ends. Germline assignment: CDR1 SEHNR and CDR2 FQNEAQ (reference sequence). The CDR3 nucleotides read TGTGCCAGCAGCTTAGACAGGGAGGGCTACGAGCAGTACTTC. It is translated as CASSLDREGYEQYF.

This clonotype occurred a few times. CDR3 amino acids: CASSLMSSRAFF. The CDR3 DNA follows: TGTGCCAGCAGCTTAATGTCCTCGAGGGCTTTCTTT. The V gene is TRBV7-9, the J gene TRBJ1-1; D ambiguous. V dropped 2 bases and J dropped 11 bases, with 12 bases sitting between them. CDR3 length equals 12 residues. CDR1 SEHNR and CDR2 FQNEAQ come from the germline V gene (reference sequence).

This clonotype was recorded at least ten times. The chain uses TRBV20-1 and TRBJ1-1; a weak D match, TRBD1 (6 bases). This CDR3 is built from 13 residues. Germline V gene lookup returns CDR1 DFQATT and CDR2 SNEGSKA (reference sequence). Trimming removed 4 bases from V and 0 bases from J, with 9 bases in between. The CDR3 DNA is TGCAGTGCTATGGGGACAATGAACACTGAAGCTTTCTTT. Protein: CSAMGTMNTEAFF.

This clonotype has a handful of counts. Given a much more abundant clone one base away, this may be a read error. The chain combines TRBV24-1 with TRBJ2-7; the match to TRBD1 covers 9 bases. After removal of 4 bases from V and 5 bases from J, the junction contained 11 bases not matched to a gene. The CDR3 extends over 16 amino acids. The germline gives CDR1 KGHDR, CDR2 SFDVKD. The CDR3 DNA is TGTGCCACCAGTGACCCTCGCGGGGACAGGGCGGACGAGCAGTACTTC. This gives the protein CATSDPRGDRADEQYF.